This T cell receptor (beta chain) emerged from a study of blood T cells in healthy people across ages. The second PCR ran roughly 6 to 11 cycles with a sample-barcoded 5' primer and J-beta primers. TCRdb re-called the 5' RACE reads through MiXCR, storing one row per CDR3 protein. This table holds about 1.8 million distinct CDR3 sequences, 40% to 55% found once. This clonotype has a count of ten or more. Germline and junction disagree at one end, which may indicate a read error. The sample taken for sequencing was blood. This TCR was recovered from a woman in her 40s in good health.

The CDR3 sequence: CASSLSGPNQPQHF. CDR3 nucleotides: TGTGCCAGCAGCTTATCAGGGCCCAATCAGCCCCAGCATTTT. The chain has TRBV28 and TRBJ1-5, with D tentatively TRBD1 (5 bases). CDR3 size: 14 residues. CDR1 and CDR2 (germline): MDHEN, SYDVKM.